The T cell receptor beta chain under discussion was sequenced for a study of healthy donors' naive CD4 and CD8 T cells. The ends lost 6 bases at V and 3 bases at J; junction bases unmatched: 10. The germline CDR1 and CDR2 sequences are MNHEY and SVGAGI. The CDR3 runs to 16 residues. Starting from about 0.45 ug of total RNA, TCR libraries were made with linear amplification. TCRdb independently ran MiXCR on the reads; one entry per CDR3 protein. The repertoire includes roughly 200,000 distinct CDR3 sequences, around 74% of them detected once, and roughly 2.3% sits in the top ten. The V call is TRBV6-5, the J call TRBJ2-5, with TRBD1 matching 10 bases. Sequenced material: naive CD4+ and CD8+ T cells sorted from blood, pooled from several donors. This receptor was taken from a pool of human donors in good health; the sample pools cells from several healthy donors. DNA of the CDR3: TGTGCCAGCAGCCCAACCGGGACAGGGGAAGAAGAGACCCAGTACTTC. This codes for CASSPTGTGEEETQYF.